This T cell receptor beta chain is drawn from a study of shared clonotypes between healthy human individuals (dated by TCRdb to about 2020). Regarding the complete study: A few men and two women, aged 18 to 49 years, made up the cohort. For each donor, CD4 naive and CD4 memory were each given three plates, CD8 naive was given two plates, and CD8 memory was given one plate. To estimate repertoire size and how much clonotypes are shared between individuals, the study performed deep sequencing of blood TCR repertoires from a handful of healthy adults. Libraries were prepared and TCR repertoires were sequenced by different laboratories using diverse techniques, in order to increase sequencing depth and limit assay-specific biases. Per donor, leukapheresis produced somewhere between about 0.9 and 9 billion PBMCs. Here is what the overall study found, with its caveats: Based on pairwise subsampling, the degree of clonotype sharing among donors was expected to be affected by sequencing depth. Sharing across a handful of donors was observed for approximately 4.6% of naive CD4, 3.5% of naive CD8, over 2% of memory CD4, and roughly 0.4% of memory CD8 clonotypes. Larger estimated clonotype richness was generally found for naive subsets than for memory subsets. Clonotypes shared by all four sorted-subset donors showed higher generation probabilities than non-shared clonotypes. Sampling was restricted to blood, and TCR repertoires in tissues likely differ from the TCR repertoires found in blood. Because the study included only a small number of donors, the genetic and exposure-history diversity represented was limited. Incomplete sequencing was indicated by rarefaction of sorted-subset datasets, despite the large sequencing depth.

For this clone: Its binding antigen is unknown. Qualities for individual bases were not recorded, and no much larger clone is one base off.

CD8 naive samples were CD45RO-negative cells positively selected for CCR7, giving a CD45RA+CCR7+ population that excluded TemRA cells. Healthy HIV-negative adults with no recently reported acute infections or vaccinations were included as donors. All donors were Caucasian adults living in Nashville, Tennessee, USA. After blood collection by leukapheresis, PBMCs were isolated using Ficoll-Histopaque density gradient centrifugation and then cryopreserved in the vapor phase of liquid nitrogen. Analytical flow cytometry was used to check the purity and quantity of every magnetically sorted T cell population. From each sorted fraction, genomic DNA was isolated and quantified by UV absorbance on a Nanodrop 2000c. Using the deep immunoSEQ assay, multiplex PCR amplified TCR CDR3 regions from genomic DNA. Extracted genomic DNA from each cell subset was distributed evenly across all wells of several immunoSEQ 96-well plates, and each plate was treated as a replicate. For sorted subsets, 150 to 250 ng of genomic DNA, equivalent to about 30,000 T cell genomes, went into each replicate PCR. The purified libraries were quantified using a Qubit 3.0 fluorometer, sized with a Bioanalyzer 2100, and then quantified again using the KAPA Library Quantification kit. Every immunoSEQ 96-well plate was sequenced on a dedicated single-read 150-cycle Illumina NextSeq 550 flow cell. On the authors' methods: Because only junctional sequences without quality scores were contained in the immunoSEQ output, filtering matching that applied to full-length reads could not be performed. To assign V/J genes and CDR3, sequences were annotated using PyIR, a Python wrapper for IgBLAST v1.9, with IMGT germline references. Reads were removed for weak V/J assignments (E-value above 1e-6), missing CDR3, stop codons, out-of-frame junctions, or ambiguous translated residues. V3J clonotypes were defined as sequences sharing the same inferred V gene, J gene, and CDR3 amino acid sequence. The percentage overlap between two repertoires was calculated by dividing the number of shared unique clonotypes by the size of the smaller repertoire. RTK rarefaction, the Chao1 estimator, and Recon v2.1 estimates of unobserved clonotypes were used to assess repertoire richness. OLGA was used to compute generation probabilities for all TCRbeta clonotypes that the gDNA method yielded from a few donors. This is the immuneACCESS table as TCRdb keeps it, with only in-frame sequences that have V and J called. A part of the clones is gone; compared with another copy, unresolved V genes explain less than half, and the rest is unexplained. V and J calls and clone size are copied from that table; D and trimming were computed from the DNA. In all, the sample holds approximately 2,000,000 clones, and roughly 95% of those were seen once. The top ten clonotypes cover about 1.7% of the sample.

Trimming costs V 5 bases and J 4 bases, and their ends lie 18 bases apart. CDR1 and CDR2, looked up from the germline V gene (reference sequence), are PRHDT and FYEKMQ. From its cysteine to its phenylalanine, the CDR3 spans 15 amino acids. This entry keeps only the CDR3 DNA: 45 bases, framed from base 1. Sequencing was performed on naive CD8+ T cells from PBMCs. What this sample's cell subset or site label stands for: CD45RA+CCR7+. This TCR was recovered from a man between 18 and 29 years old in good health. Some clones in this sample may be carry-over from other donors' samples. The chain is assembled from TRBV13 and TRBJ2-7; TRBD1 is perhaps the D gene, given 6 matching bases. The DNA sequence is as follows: TGTGCCAGCAGCAACTCCACGGGACACGCGTACGAGCAGTACTTC. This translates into CASSNSTGHAYEQYF. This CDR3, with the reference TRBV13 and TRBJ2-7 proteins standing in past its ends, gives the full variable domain AAGVIQSPRHLIKEKRETATLKCYPIPRHDTVYWYQQGPGQDPQFLISFYEKMQSDKGSIPDRFSAQQFSDYHSELNMSSLELGDSALYFCASSNSTGHAYEQYFGPGTRLTVT.